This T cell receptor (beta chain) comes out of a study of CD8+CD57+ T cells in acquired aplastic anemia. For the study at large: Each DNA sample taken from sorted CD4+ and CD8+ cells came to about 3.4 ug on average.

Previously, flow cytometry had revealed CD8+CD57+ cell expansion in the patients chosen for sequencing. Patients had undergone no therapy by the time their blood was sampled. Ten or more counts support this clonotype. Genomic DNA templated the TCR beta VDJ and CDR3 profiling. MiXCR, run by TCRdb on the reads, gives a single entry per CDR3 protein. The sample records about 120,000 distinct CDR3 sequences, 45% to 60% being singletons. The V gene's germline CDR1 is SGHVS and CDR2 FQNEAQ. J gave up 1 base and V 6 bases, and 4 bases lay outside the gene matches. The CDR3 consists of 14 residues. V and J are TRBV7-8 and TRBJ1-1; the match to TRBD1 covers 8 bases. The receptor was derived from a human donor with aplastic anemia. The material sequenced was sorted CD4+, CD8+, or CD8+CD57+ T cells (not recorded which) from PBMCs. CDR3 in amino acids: CASSGDRPNTEAFF. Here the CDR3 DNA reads TGTGCCAGCAGTGGGGACAGGCCGAACACTGAAGCTTTCTTT.